Below, 20 T cell receptor beta chains from the same sample are listed, as sequenced in a study of shared clonotypes between healthy human individuals. TCRdb's table, derived via immunoSEQ multiplex PCR, lists solely in-frame clones and lacks some. The sample lists roughly 1 million clones, about 80% seen once, with approximately 1.5% in the top ten. The specimen was memory CD4+ T cells sorted from blood. Subset described: CD45RA-negative fraction. Every receptor here comes from a young man in good health.

The chain employs TRBV30 and TRBJ1-6, with a weak D call TRBD1 (5 bases). Germline V gene data show CDR1 as GTSNPN and CDR2 as SVGIG (reference sequence). V was pared by 0 bases and J by 13 bases, with 16 bases between. The CDR3 length is 14 residues. CDR3 DNA: TGTGCCTGGAGTGTCGGGGCAGGTAAAACCCCCCTCCACTTT. This gives the protein CAWSVGAGKTPLHF.

The sample holds one count of this clone. V is TRBV29-1 and J is TRBJ1-2, with TRBD1 matching over 7 bases. The CDR3 consists of 11 residues. Germline V CDR1 and CDR2: SQVTM, ANQGSEA. J lost 8 bases, V lost 6 bases, and 6 bases had no gene match. This chain's CDR3 is CSVGDREGYTF. The CDR3 nucleotides read TGCAGCGTGGGCGACAGGGAGGGCTACACCTTC.

This rearrangement joins TRBV6-1 to TRBJ2-1; D is unresolved. In germline, CDR1 is MNHNS, CDR2 SASEGT. The CDR3 extends over 13 amino acids. Trimming took 2 bases from V and 3 from J, leaving 5 bases between them. The CDR3 protein is CASSERYYNEQFF. CDR3 coding DNA: TGTGCCAGCAGTGAACGTTACTACAATGAGCAGTTCTTC.

This clone was picked up a small number of times. The chain links TRBV11-2 to TRBJ1-6; the D gene is possibly TRBD1 (5 bases). The germline CDR1 and CDR2 sequences are SGHAT and FQNNGV. This CDR3 is built from 15 residues. V was pared by 8 bases and J by 6 bases, with 17 bases between. CDR3 coding DNA: TGTGCCAGCGCCTCCGGGGCGCCTGGTAATTCACCCCTCCACTTT. Its protein is CASASGAPGNSPLHF.

The J gene is TRBJ1-5, the V gene TRBV6-4; D uncertain. This CDR3 spans 13 amino acids. V shed 5 bases and J shed 4 bases, with 9 bases lying between them. Germline V CDR1 and CDR2: MRHNA, SNTAGT. CDR3 DNA sequence: TGTGCCAGCAGTTCCGGACTTAATCAGCCCCAGCATTTT. Amino acid sequence: CASSSGLNQPQHF.

V and J are TRBV11-1 and TRBJ2-3, with TRBD1 identical over 7 bases. Germline-derived CDR1 and CDR2 are SGHAT and FQDESV (reference sequence). The CDR3 length is 17 residues. The V segment lost 4 bases and the J segment 6 bases; nucleotides outside the gene matches: 16. The CDR3 DNA sequence: TGTGCCAGCAGCTCCCGCAGGGTCCCGACAGGGCGCGATACGCAGTATTTT. It yields the protein CASSSRRVPTGRDTQYF.

The chain uses TRBV10-3 and TRBJ2-1, with 15 positions matching TRBD2. CDR1 and CDR2 from the germline V gene are ENHRY and SYGVKD. CDR3 length: 16 residues. Losses at the gene ends were 6 bases for V and 7 bases for J; bases not matched to a gene: 7. CDR3 nucleotide sequence: TGTGCCATCAGAACCGGGACTAGCGGGGGGTTAAATGAGCAGTTCTTC. This encodes CAIRTGTSGGLNEQFF.

This rearrangement joins TRBV28 to TRBJ1-5, with D perhaps TRBD1 (5 bases). Trimming took 6 bases from V and 1 from J, leaving 13 bases between them. CDR1 and CDR2 from the germline V gene are MDHEN and SYDVKM. This CDR3 has 15 amino acids. The DNA for the CDR3 is TGTGCCAGCAGAGAACAGGTGGGGAGCAATCAGCCCCAGCATTTT. Translating gives CASREQVGSNQPQHF.

The chain couples TRBV7-2 to TRBJ2-1; 15 bases are a match to TRBD2. Trimming removed 3 bases from V and 10 bases from J; junction bases left unmatched: 7. Germline CDR1 and CDR2: SGHTA and FQGNSA. The CDR3 consists of 16 residues. The CDR3 nucleotides are TGTGCCAGCAGCTTGTCTCCGGGACTAGCGGGAGGCGAGCAGTTCTTC. Translation gives CASSLSPGLAGGEQFF.

The genes are TRBV5-4 and TRBJ2-7; 12 bases are shared with TRBD2. Germline V gene sequence: CDR1 SGHNT, CDR2 YYREEE (reference sequence). The V segment lost 0 bases and the J segment 5 bases; nucleotides outside the gene matches: 9. The CDR3 runs 17 residues. CDR3 sequence (DNA): TGTGCCAGCAGCTTGGGACTAGCGGGAGCTAGGGGCGACGAGCAGTACTTC. The encoded protein is CASSLGLAGARGDEQYF.

V is TRBV5-1 and J is TRBJ1-4, with D possibly TRBD1 on 5 matching bases. The CDR3 is 15 amino acids. Trimming left V 0 bases short and J 3 bases short, with 9 bases between. Germline loops: CDR1 SGHRS, CDR2 YFSETQ. The CDR3 DNA reads TGCGCCAGCAGCTTGGGCTCGGGGGCTAATGAAAAACTGTTTTTT. The encoded protein is CASSLGSGANEKLFF.

The V gene is TRBV6-1, the J gene TRBJ2-2; 7 bases line up with TRBD2. The junction had 9 bases not matched to a gene; V was cut back by 5 bases and J by 6 bases. The CDR3 is made up of 15 amino acids. From germline, CDR1 is MNHNS and CDR2 SASEGT. The CDR3, as DNA: TGTGCCAGCAGTTCCCGACTAGCTCTCGCCGGGGAGCTGTTTTTT. Amino acid sequence: CASSSRLALAGELFF.

The chain uses TRBV5-1 and TRBJ2-5; D gene unclear. The CDR3 consists of 14 residues. CDR1 and CDR2 from the germline V gene are SGHRS and YFSETQ. Between the trimmed V and J ends, which lost 1 base and 2 bases, there was a span of 9 bases. DNA for the CDR3: TGCGCCAGCAGCTTGACGGCGGCTCAAGAGACCCAGTACTTC. Translating it yields CASSLTAAQETQYF.

This clone was observed a few times. The CDR3: CAWRGDGYLTKNIQYF. CDR3 in DNA: TGTGCCTGGAGGGGGGACGGTTATCTAACCAAAAACATTCAGTACTTC. The chain is built from TRBV30 and TRBJ2-4; D is perhaps TRBD1 or TRBD2 (5 bases each). The CDR3 contains 16 residues. V was shortened by 3 bases and J by 2 bases, with 17 bases between the two germline ends. The V gene's germline CDR1 is GTSNPN and CDR2 SVGIG (reference sequence).

For this clone: One end of the junction is discordant with germline, which a read error may explain. J is TRBJ2-5 and V is TRBV6-6, with D hard to call. CDR1 is MNHNY and CDR2 is SVGAGI in the germline V gene (reference sequence). The CDR3 totals 15 residues. CDR3 loop: CASSYSRGNQETQYF. CDR3 bases: TGTGCCAGCAGTTACTCACGCGGCAACCAGGAGACCCAGTACTTC.

This clone has ten or more counts. This chain joins TRBV30 and TRBJ1-4; D uncertain. Germline V CDR1 and CDR2: GTSNPN, SVGIG (reference sequence). The CDR3 contains 10 residues. Trimming took off 3 bases at V and 8 bases at J, with 4 bases between the two ends. CDR3 nucleotides: TGTGCCTGGAGACGGGAAAAACTGTTTTTT. Protein sequence: CAWRREKLFF.

This chain connects TRBV2 to TRBJ1-5; 7 bases align to TRBD1. Per the germline V gene, CDR1 is SNHLY and CDR2 is FYNNEI. Trimming removed 4 bases from V and 0 bases from J; junction bases left unmatched: 6. The CDR3 covers 16 residues. The CDR3 reads CASSGQGLNSNQPQHF. The DNA for the CDR3 is TGTGCCAGCAGTGGACAGGGTCTAAATAGCAATCAGCCCCAGCATTTT.

In this sample, this clone turned up once. The chain recombines TRBV2 with TRBJ2-3; D might be TRBD1 or TRBD2, each matching 5 bases. CDR1 is SNHLY and CDR2 is FYNNEI in the germline V gene. The CDR3 consists of 16 residues. V lost 2 bases to trimming and J lost 0 bases, with 12 bases between them. CDR3 in DNA: TGTGCCAGCAGTGAAATGTGGGGGATTAGCACAGATACGCAGTATTTT. Translation: CASSEMWGISTDTQYF.

For this clone: Other DNA variants within this sample encode the same CDR3. V is TRBV7-3 and J is TRBJ1-2; 7 bases map to TRBD1. The CDR3 covers 13 residues. In germline, CDR1 is SGHTA, CDR2 FQGTGA. V shed 5 bases, J shed 2 bases, and the junction held 2 bases outside the gene matches. The CDR3 bases are TGTGCCAGCAGCCCGGACAGGAACTATGGCTACACCTTC. It codes for CASSPDRNYGYTF. Variable domain in full (rest from reference TRBV7-3 and TRBJ1-2): GAGVSQTPSNKVTEKGKYVELRCDPISGHTALYWYRQSLGQGPEFLIYFQGTGAADDSGLPNDRFFAVRPEGSVSTLKIQRTERGDSAVYLCASSPDRNYGYTFGSGTRLTVV.

V usage is TRBV6-6 and J usage is TRBJ1-2; weak D call: TRBD1 (6 bases). CDR1 is MNHNY and CDR2 is SVGAGI in the germline V gene (reference sequence). Trimming stripped 6 bases from V and 4 bases from J, with 15 bases between. There are 14 residues in the CDR3. CDR3 nucleotide sequence: TGTGCCAGCAGGAACGGACAGAACCTCTATGGCTACACCTTC. Translation gives CASRNGQNLYGYTF.